The 18 T cell receptor beta chains below all came from one sample that was sequenced in a study of technical replicates of blood from several donors. Only in-frame clones appear in the TCRdb table, and some are missing; sequencing was by immunoSEQ multiplex PCR. Among under 20,000 clones listed, roughly nine tenths were seen once. The sequenced material came from PBMCs. The receptor set was obtained from a human donor in good health.

The chain carries TRBV4-2 and TRBJ2-1, with 7 bases identical to TRBD1. The V segment lost 0 bases and the J segment 7 bases; nucleotides outside the gene matches: 12. The CDR3 runs to 17 residues. Germline CDR1 LGHNA, CDR2 YNFKEQ. CDR3 sequence: CASSQEGGKGAVNEQFF. DNA for the CDR3: TGTGCCAGCAGCCAAGAAGGGGGCAAGGGGGCCGTGAATGAGCAGTTCTTC.

V usage is TRBV7-8 and J usage is TRBJ2-1; D is undetermined. V was clipped by 8 bases and J by 3 bases, with 8 bases between them. The CDR3 has 12 residues. The germline gives CDR1 SGHVS, CDR2 FQNEAQ. The CDR3 DNA sequence: TGTGCCAGCCGGTCTTACTACAATGAGCAGTTCTTC. Protein sequence: CASRSYYNEQFF.

The CDR3, as DNA: TGTGCCAGCAGAACGGGGTTTAGGCAAGAGACCCAGTACTTC. It codes for CASRTGFRQETQYF. This chain joins TRBV6-5 and TRBJ2-5; tentatively, D is TRBD2 (5 bases). The CDR3 length is 14 residues. Deletions cut 6 bases from V and 2 bases from J, with 13 bases between. Germline V gene data show CDR1 as MNHEY and CDR2 as SVGAGI.

The chain links TRBV6-1 to TRBJ2-6; 8 positions agree with TRBD1. J was trimmed by 2 bases and V by 3 bases; bases with no gene match: 15. The CDR3 consists of 20 residues. Germline V gene data show CDR1 as MNHNS and CDR2 as SASEGT. CDR3 in amino acids: CASSDQGALPFLAGANVLTF. The CDR3 DNA reads as TGTGCCAGCAGTGATCAGGGGGCTCTTCCCTTTTTGGCTGGGGCCAACGTCCTGACTTTC.

V usage is TRBV30 and J usage is TRBJ1-1; D is ambiguous. Deletions cut 3 bases from V and 6 bases from J, with 11 bases between. Per germline, CDR1 GTSNPN and CDR2 SVGIG (reference sequence). The CDR3 is 12 amino acids. The CDR3: CAWSPGGPEAFF. The CDR3 DNA follows: TGTGCCTGGAGCCCCGGAGGCCCTGAAGCTTTCTTT.

The chain employs TRBV11-2 and TRBJ2-5; possible D gene TRBD2, 5 bases. Trimming left V 5 bases short and J 5 bases short, with 9 bases between. This CDR3 spans 12 amino acids. The germline gives CDR1 SGHAT, CDR2 FQNNGV. CDR3 loop: CASSPRGETQYF. Here the CDR3 DNA reads TGTGCCAGCAGCCCAAGAGGGGAGACCCAGTACTTC.

This rearrangement joins TRBV5-1 to TRBJ1-1; D is perhaps TRBD1 (6 bases). Trimming removed 4 bases from V and 5 bases from J, with 15 bases in between. The CDR3 consists of 14 residues. CDR1 is SGHRS and CDR2 is YFSETQ in the germline V gene. The CDR3 nucleotides read TGCGCCAGCAGCCTGGGGACAATGGGGACTGAAGCTTTCTTT. Its translation is CASSLGTMGTEAFF.

This chain connects TRBV18 to TRBJ2-5, with unresolved D. Germline V gene data show CDR1 as KGHSH and CDR2 as LQKENI. Trimming shortened V by 6 bases and J by 5 bases, and 19 bases separated the two germline ends. The CDR3 is made up of 15 amino acids. The CDR3 DNA follows: TGTGCCAGCTCGCCTCCAAGCGAGAGTGGGGAGACCCAGTACTTC. It specifies CASSPPSESGETQYF. The variable domain in full, with the rest retrieved from reference TRBV18 and TRBJ2-5, is NAGVMQNPRHLVRRRGQEARLRCSPMKGHSHVYWYRQLPEEGLKFMVYLQKENIIDESGMPKERFSAEFPKEGPSILRIQQVVRGDSAAYFCASSPPSESGETQYFGPGTRLLVL.

In DNA form, the CDR3 reads TGTGCCAGCAGCGACCGCCCGGACAGGGATGCAACTAATGAAAAACTGTTTTTT. The encoded protein is CASSDRPDRDATNEKLFF. The chain employs TRBV9 and TRBJ1-4; 8 positions agree with TRBD1. Germline-derived CDR1 and CDR2 are SGDLS and YYNGEE. This CDR3 has 18 residues. The trim removed 3 bases at V and 0 bases at J, leaving 10 bases unmatched. The full variable domain, with the rest looked up from reference TRBV9 and TRBJ1-4, is DSGVTQTPKHLITATGQRVTLRCSPRSGDLSVYWYQQSLDQGLQFLIQYYNGEERAKGNILERFSAQQFPDLHSELNLSSLELGDSALYFCASSDRPDRDATNEKLFFGSGTQLSVL.

The gene calls are TRBV4-1 and TRBJ2-5; 10 bases line up with TRBD1. Germline trimming cut 1 base from V and 3 bases from J; bases unmatched to any gene: 11. Germline V gene lookup returns CDR1 MGHRA and CDR2 YSYEKL. This CDR3 comprises 18 residues. CDR3 DNA sequence: TGCGCCAGCAGCCAAGTGTTTTTAGGGACAGGGGTCGAAGAGACCCAGTACTTC. Translating gives CASSQVFLGTGVEETQYF.

This chain joins TRBV5-5 and TRBJ1-2; TRBD1 aligns across 8 bases. CDR1 is SGHKS, CDR2 YYEKEE, per germline (reference sequence). V trimming: 4 bases; J trimming: 8 bases; junction bases outside the gene matches: 16. The CDR3 sequence is 16 residues long. CDR3 nucleotide sequence: TGTGCCAGCAGCCCAGGGACAGGAGAGGTTACTAGGGGCTACACCTTC. Its protein product is CASSPGTGEVTRGYTF.

The chain uses TRBV18 and TRBJ2-5; D gene unclear. V gave up 4 bases and J gave up 3 bases, with 9 bases separating them. CDR1 and CDR2 (germline): KGHSH, LQKENI. The length of the CDR3 is 13 residues. This chain's CDR3 is CASSRTQEETQYF. The CDR3 DNA sequence: TGTGCCAGCTCACGAACACAAGAAGAGACCCAGTACTTC.

V is TRBV11-3 and J is TRBJ2-3; possible D gene TRBD1, 5 bases. Germline V gives CDR1 SGHNT, CDR2 YENEEA. V shed 6 bases and J shed 4 bases, with 11 bases lying between them. The CDR3 is made up of 13 amino acids. CDR3 coding DNA: TGTGCCAGCAGGCAGGGTTTTGCAGATACGCAGTATTTT. Translating gives CASRQGFADTQYF.

The chain links TRBV29-1 to TRBJ2-2; D is possibly TRBD1 (6 bases). With 4 bases removed from V and 0 bases from J, the gap between germline ends came to 9 bases. The CDR3 contains 14 residues. Germline assignment: CDR1 SQVTM and CDR2 ANQGSEA. CDR3 nucleotides: TGCAGCGTTGCCAGGGGAACGAACACCGGGGAGCTGTTTTTT. Its protein product is CSVARGTNTGELFF.

This clone was counted once. V usage is TRBV2 and J usage is TRBJ2-2; no clear D. This CDR3 contains 14 residues. Trimming left V 5 bases short and J 1 base short, with 8 bases between. The germline CDR1 and CDR2 sequences are SNHLY and FYNNEI. The CDR3 DNA sequence: TGTGCCAGCAGTCAAACCGGGAACACCGGGGAGCTGTTTTTT. Protein: CASSQTGNTGELFF.

This chain uses TRBV11-3 with TRBJ2-7; possibly TRBD2 for D (6 bases). The V gene's germline CDR1 is SGHNT and CDR2 YENEEA. CDR3 length: 13 residues. V was pared by 6 bases and J by 6 bases, with 15 bases between. The chain's CDR3 is CASSLTSFREQYF. The CDR3 DNA follows: TGTGCCAGCAGTTTAACTAGCTTTCGCGAGCAGTACTTC.

The V and J genes are TRBV9 and TRBJ2-7; 7 bases line up with TRBD1. The CDR3 has 15 residues. Germline-derived CDR1 and CDR2 are SGDLS and YYNGEE. The V and J ends lost 3 bases and 1 base, in that order; junction bases with no gene match: 7. The CDR3 sequence: CASSATDRPSYEQYF. Written as DNA, the CDR3 is TGTGCCAGCAGCGCGACGGACAGGCCTTCCTACGAGCAGTACTTC.

The CDR3 DNA reads as TGTGCCTGGAGAGTCCTCGGGCTAGGGGCTCCGTTCTTC. Translation gives CAWRVLGLGAPFF. This chain uses TRBV30 with TRBJ2-1; D possibly corresponds to TRBD1 (5 bases). The CDR3 has 13 residues. Trimming took off 3 bases at V and 15 bases at J, with 21 bases between the two ends. Germline V gene lookup returns CDR1 GTSNPN and CDR2 SVGIG (reference sequence).